The next 9 T cell receptor beta chains were all read from a single sample in a study of beta chain features in type 1 diabetes. The isolated RNA, all of it, was reverse transcribed, so expressed TCRB transcripts were what got sequenced. Assay: immunoSEQ multiplex PCR; the TCRdb copy retains only in-frame clones and omits some. The sample has 200,000 to 300,000 clones, 27% seen once. Sequencing was performed on central memory CD4+ T cells from blood. These receptor sequences come from a man younger than 40 in good health.

Only a few counts were recorded for this clone. The V call is TRBV2, the J call TRBJ2-7, with D perhaps matching TRBD1 (6 bases). Between the trimmed V and J ends, which lost 4 bases and 0 bases, there was a span of 10 bases. CDR1 is SNHLY and CDR2 is FYNNEI in the germline V gene. This CDR3 region has 14 residues. CDR3 sequence (DNA): TGTGCCAGCAGTGCACAGGGTGTCTCCTACGAGCAGTACTTC. Amino acids: CASSAQGVSYEQYF. The variable domain in full, with the rest retrieved from reference TRBV2 and TRBJ2-7, is EPEVTQTPSHQVTQMGQEVILRCVPISNHLYFYWYRQILGQKVEFLVSFYNNEISEKSEIFDDQFSVERPDGSNFTLKIRSTKLEDSAMYFCASSAQGVSYEQYFGPGTRLTVT.

The J gene is TRBJ2-7, the V gene TRBV7-2; D is perhaps TRBD1 (6 bases). Between the trimmed V and J ends, which lost 6 bases and 1 base, there was a span of 13 bases. The CDR3 runs 14 residues. Germline-derived CDR1 and CDR2 are SGHTA and FQGNSA. The CDR3 coding sequence is TGTGCCAGCAGTTCAAGGACAGATTCCTACGAGCAGTACTTC. Its protein product is CASSSRTDSYEQYF.

The sample holds a few counts of this clone. This chain joins TRBV2 and TRBJ2-7; 7 bases line up with TRBD1. The CDR3 has 14 residues. The V and J ends lost 6 bases and 3 bases, in that order; junction bases with no gene match: 8. CDR1 is SNHLY, CDR2 FYNNEI, per germline. The CDR3 reads CASRETTGNYEQYF. The CDR3 DNA reads TGTGCCAGCAGGGAAACGACAGGGAACTACGAGCAGTACTTC.

The chain has TRBV7-9 and TRBJ2-2; 7 positions agree with TRBD2. Looked up from germline, CDR1 is SEHNR and CDR2 is FQNEAQ (reference sequence). V shed 4 bases and J 7 bases; nucleotides not matched to a gene: 3. The CDR3 covers 13 residues. The CDR3 nucleotides read TGTGCCAGCAGCTCTAGCGGTGACGGGGAGCTGTTTTTT. It is translated as CASSSSGDGELFF.

The chain carries TRBV29-1 and TRBJ2-1; 9 nucleotides agree with TRBD1. Germline CDR1 is SQVTM and CDR2 is ANQGSEA. This CDR3 region has 15 residues. V trimming: 3 bases; J trimming: 9 bases; junction bases outside the gene matches: 12. The CDR3 sequence is CSVERTGAMGSEQFF. CDR3 in DNA: TGCAGCGTTGAGCGGACAGGGGCAATGGGAAGTGAGCAGTTCTTC.

This clone was detected a few times. The chain employs TRBV5-1 and TRBJ2-3; D call uncertain. CDR3 length: 16 residues. Germline values: CDR1 SGHRS, CDR2 YFSETQ. V lost 3 bases, J lost 3 bases, and 17 bases lay in between. The CDR3 DNA sequence: TGCGCCAGCAGCTCCGAAGGTGGAATTAGAACAGATACGCAGTATTTT. Its translation: CASSSEGGIRTDTQYF. Together with reference TRBV5-1 and TRBJ2-3, the CDR3 gives the full variable domain: KAGVTQTPRYLIKTRGQQVTLSCSPISGHRSVSWYQQTPGQGLQFLFEYFSETQRNKGNFPGRFSGRQFSNSRSEMNVSTLELGDSALYLCASSSEGGIRTDTQYFGPGTRLTVL.

This chain links TRBV5-1 with TRBJ2-7, with a possible D match to TRBD2 (5 bases). Germline V gene sequence: CDR1 SGHRS, CDR2 YFSETQ. Trimming pared 4 bases from V and 2 bases from J, leaving 7 bases between. The CDR3 is made up of 12 amino acids. CDR3 sequence: CASSLGTYEQYF. The DNA for the CDR3 is TGCGCCAGCAGCCTCGGGACCTACGAGCAGTACTTC.

CDR3 sequence: CASSLATESQHF. The DNA of the CDR3 is TGTGCCAGCAGCTTAGCGACCGAGTCCCAGCATTTT. V gene TRBV7-8 combines with J gene TRBJ1-5, with D hard to call. In germline, CDR1 is SGHVS, CDR2 FQNEAQ. This CDR3 comprises 12 residues. Trimming removed 0 bases at V and 11 bases at J, with 8 bases between.

V gene TRBV6-4 combines with J gene TRBJ2-5, with D possibly matching TRBD2 (6 bases). V gave up 5 bases and J gave up 4 bases, with 20 bases separating them. The CDR3 sequence is 16 residues long. Germline V gene sequence: CDR1 MRHNA, CDR2 SNTAGT. DNA of the CDR3: TGTGCCAGCAGTCTGCGACTAGGGGCCCAGGGAGAGACCCAGTACTTC. As protein: CASSLRLGAQGETQYF.